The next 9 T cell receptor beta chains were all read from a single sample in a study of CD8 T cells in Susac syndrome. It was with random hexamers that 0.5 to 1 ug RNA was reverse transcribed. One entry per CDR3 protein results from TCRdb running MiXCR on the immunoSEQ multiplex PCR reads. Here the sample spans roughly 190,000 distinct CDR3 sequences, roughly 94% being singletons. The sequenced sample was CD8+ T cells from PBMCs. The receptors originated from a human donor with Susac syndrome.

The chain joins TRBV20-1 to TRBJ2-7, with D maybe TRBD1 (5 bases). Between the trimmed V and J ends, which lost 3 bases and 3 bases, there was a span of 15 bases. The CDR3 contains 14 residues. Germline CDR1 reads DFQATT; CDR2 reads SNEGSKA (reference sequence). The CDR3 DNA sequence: TGCAGTGCTAGTCAGGGCCCCAAGGACTACGAGCAGTACTTC. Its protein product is CSASQGPKDYEQYF.

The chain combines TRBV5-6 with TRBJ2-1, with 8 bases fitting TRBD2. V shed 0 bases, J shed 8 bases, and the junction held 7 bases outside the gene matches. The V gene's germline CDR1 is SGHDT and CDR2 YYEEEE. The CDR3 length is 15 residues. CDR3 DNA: TGTGCCAGCAGCTTGGCACTAGCGGCCCCTGATGAGCAGTTCTTC. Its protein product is CASSLALAAPDEQFF. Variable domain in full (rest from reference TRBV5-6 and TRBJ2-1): DAGVTQSPTHLIKTRGQQVTLRCSPKSGHDTVSWYQQALGQGPQFIFQYYEEEERQRGNFPDRFSGHQFPNYSSELNVNALLLGDSALYLCASSLALAAPDEQFFGPGTRLTVL.

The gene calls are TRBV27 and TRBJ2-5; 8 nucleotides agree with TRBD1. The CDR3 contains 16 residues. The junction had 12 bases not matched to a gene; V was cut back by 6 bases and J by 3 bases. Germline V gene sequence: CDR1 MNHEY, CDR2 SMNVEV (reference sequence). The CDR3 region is CASSSFTGGSEETQYF. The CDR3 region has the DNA TGTGCCAGCAGCTCTTTTACAGGGGGTTCCGAAGAGACCCAGTACTTC.

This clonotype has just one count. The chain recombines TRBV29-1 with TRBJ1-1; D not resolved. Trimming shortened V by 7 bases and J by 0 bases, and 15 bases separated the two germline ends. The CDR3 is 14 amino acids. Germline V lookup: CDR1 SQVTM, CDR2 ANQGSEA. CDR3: CSGLSHTVNTEAFF. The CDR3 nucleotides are TGCAGCGGCCTGAGTCATACAGTGAACACTGAAGCTTTCTTT.

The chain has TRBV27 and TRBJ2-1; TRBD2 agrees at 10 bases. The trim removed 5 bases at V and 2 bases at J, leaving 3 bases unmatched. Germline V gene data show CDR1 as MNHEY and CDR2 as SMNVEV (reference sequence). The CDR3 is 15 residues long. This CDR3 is CASSRTSGTYNEQFF. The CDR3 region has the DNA TGTGCCAGCAGTCGGACTAGCGGAACCTACAATGAGCAGTTCTTC.

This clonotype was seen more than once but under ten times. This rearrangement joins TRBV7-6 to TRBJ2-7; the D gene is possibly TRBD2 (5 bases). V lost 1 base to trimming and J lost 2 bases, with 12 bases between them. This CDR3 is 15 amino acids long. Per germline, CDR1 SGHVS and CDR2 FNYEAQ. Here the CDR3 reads CASSLGDRGTYEQYF. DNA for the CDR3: TGTGCCAGCAGCTTAGGAGACCGGGGAACCTACGAGCAGTACTTC.

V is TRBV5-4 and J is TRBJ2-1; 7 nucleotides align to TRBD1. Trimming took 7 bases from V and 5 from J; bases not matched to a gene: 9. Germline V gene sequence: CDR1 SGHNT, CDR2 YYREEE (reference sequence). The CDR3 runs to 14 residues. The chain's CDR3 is CASGLQGRNNEQFF. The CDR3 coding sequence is TGTGCCAGCGGATTACAGGGGAGAAACAATGAGCAGTTCTTC.

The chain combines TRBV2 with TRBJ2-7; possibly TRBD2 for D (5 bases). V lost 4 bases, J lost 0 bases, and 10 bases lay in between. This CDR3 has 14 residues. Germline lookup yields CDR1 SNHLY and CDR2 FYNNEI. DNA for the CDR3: TGTGCCAGCAGTGCTATGACTAACTCCTACGAGCAGTACTTC. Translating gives CASSAMTNSYEQYF.

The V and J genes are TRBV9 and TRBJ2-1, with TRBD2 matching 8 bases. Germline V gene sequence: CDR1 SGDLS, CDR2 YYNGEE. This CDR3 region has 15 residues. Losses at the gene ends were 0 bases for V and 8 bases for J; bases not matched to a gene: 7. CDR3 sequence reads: CASSVAGGNGDEQFF. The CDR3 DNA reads TGTGCCAGCAGCGTAGCGGGAGGGAATGGCGATGAGCAGTTCTTC.